This TCR beta chain was found in a study of chemoradiotherapy in HPV16-positive cancers. CDR1 and CDR2 (germline): SGHDT, YYEEEE. After removal of 4 bases from V and 3 bases from J, the junction contained 5 bases not matched to a gene. This CDR3 contains 14 residues. The protocol was immunoSEQ multiplex PCR, while the TCRdb copy is restricted to in-frame clones and leaves out a portion. In the table there are about 13,000 clones, around 85% of which are singletons. This TCR was sampled from a human donor with HPV-associated anogenital cancer. The genes are TRBV5-6 and TRBJ2-5; 8 nucleotides agree with TRBD1. Sequenced material: blood, taken from a patient who underwent chemoradiotherapy. The CDR3 loop is CASSPGGRKETQYF. CDR3 coding DNA: TGTGCCAGCAGCCCAGGGGGCAGGAAAGAGACCCAGTACTTC. The full variable domain, rest sourced from reference TRBV5-6 and TRBJ2-5, is DAGVTQSPTHLIKTRGQQVTLRCSPKSGHDTVSWYQQALGQGPQFIFQYYEEEERQRGNFPDRFSGHQFPNYSSELNVNALLLGDSALYLCASSPGGRKETQYFGPGTRLLVL.